Following are 21 T cell receptor beta chains from one sample sequenced in a study of cytomegalovirus exposure and HLA in healthy donors. 60 Vbeta and 13 Jbeta primers were used in PCR. The repertoire was sequenced with immunoSEQ multiplex PCR; TCRdb's copy has only in-frame clones and lacks some. Here the sample spans tens of thousands of clones, around four fifths being singletons. The specimen was PBMCs. Source of these receptors: a male donor in good health and CMV-seronegative.

The gene calls are TRBV5-8 and TRBJ1-2; weak D call: TRBD1 (6 bases). V lost 4 bases, J lost 5 bases, and 15 bases lay in between. Germline CDR1 and CDR2: SGHTS and YDEGEE. The CDR3 length is 14 residues. CDR3 DNA: TGTGCCAGCAGCCCTGTGACAGGAAATTATGGCTACACCTTC. Translated: CASSPVTGNYGYTF.

The genes are TRBV2 and TRBJ2-2; TRBD2 aligns across 9 bases. The CDR3 loop spans 15 amino acids. Germline loops: CDR1 SNHLY, CDR2 FYNNEI. Trimming cost V 7 bases and J 3 bases; bases outside gene matches: 6. CDR3 nucleotide sequence: TGTGCCAGCATCTTTACTAGCGGGTACACCGGGGAGCTGTTTTTT. It is translated as CASIFTSGYTGELFF.

This clone was seen a few times. V usage is TRBV7-7 and J usage is TRBJ2-2; no clear D. Per the germline V gene, CDR1 is SSHAT and CDR2 is FNYEAQ (reference sequence). V shed 1 base and J shed 1 base, with 4 bases lying between them. The CDR3 is 14 amino acids. CDR3 DNA sequence: TGTGCCAGCAGCTTAGGACAGAACACCGGGGAGCTGTTTTTT. Protein product: CASSLGQNTGELFF.

V is TRBV5-1 and J is TRBJ2-1; tentatively, D is TRBD1 (6 bases). Trimming stripped 0 bases from V and 1 base from J, with 11 bases between. In germline, CDR1 is SGHRS, CDR2 YFSETQ. The length of the CDR3 is 16 residues. CDR3 region: CASSLGGLPSYNEQFF. As DNA, the CDR3 is TGCGCCAGCAGCTTGGGGGGGCTTCCTTCCTACAATGAGCAGTTCTTC.

The rearrangement joins TRBV27 to TRBJ2-7; the D is unclear. CDR3 size: 11 residues. V lost 2 bases, J lost 5 bases, and 4 bases lay in between. CDR1 is MNHEY and CDR2 is SMNVEV in the germline V gene (reference sequence). CDR3 residues: CASSLGHEQYF. In DNA form, the CDR3 reads TGTGCCAGCAGTTTAGGCCACGAGCAGTACTTC.

The chain has TRBV10-1 and TRBJ1-5, with 8 bases lining up with TRBD1. Germline V CDR1 and CDR2: WNHNN, SYGVQD (reference sequence). With 5 bases clipped from V and 7 bases from J, the junction kept 4 bases outside the gene matches. This CDR3 contains 13 residues. CDR3 protein: CASSTDRGQPQHF. The CDR3 nucleotides read TGCGCCAGCAGTACCGACAGGGGCCAGCCCCAGCATTTT.

About this clone: Other DNA sequences in this sample translate to the same CDR3. The chain joins TRBV14 to TRBJ1-3; TRBD1 aligns across 7 bases. CDR1 and CDR2 (germline): SGHDN, FVKESK. V trimming: 3 bases; J trimming: 4 bases; junction bases outside the gene matches: 6. This CDR3 region has 15 residues. CDR3 DNA sequence: TGTGCCAGCAGCCAGGGACAGTACTCCGGAAACACCATATATTTT. It encodes CASSQGQYSGNTIYF. Full variable domain (missing parts from reference TRBV14 and TRBJ1-3): EAGVTQFPSHSVIEKGQTVTLRCDPISGHDNLYWYRRVMGKEIKFLLHFVKESKQDESGMPNNRFLAERTGGTYSTLKVQPAELEDSGVYFCASSQGQYSGNTIYFGEGSWLTVV.

The chain links TRBV2 to TRBJ1-2; TRBD1 agrees at 7 bases. Germline loops: CDR1 SNHLY, CDR2 FYNNEI. This CDR3 is 13 amino acids long. V dropped 2 bases and J dropped 8; count of bases not matched to a gene: 5. CDR3 region: CASSELQGRGYTF. The DNA of the CDR3 is TGTGCCAGCAGTGAATTACAGGGGAGGGGCTACACCTTC.

V usage is TRBV6-5 and J usage is TRBJ1-2; a possible D gene is TRBD1 (5 bases). This CDR3 region has 13 residues. CDR1 and CDR2 (germline): MNHEY, SVGAGI. The V and J ends lost 6 bases and 8 bases respectively, with 16 bases between them. The CDR3 here is CASRPPGGWGYTF. The CDR3 DNA sequence: TGTGCCAGCAGACCCCCGGGGGGATGGGGCTACACCTTC.

CDR3 loop: CASSRDPYRELLAKNIQYF. As DNA, the CDR3 is TGTGCCAGCAGCCGAGATCCTTACAGGGAACTTCTAGCCAAAAACATTCAGTACTTC. This sequence joins TRBV7-9 and TRBJ2-4; TRBD1 might be the D (6 bases). V was trimmed by 5 bases and J by 0 bases, leaving 23 bases between them. There are 19 residues in the CDR3. Germline CDR1 SEHNR, CDR2 FQNEAQ (reference sequence).

The J gene is TRBJ1-3, the V gene TRBV7-2; 8 bases are a match to TRBD1. CDR1 and CDR2 from the germline V gene are SGHTA and FQGNSA. CDR3 length equals 15 residues. J lost 4 bases, V lost 4 bases, and 6 bases had no gene match. The CDR3 loop is CASSSRQGRGNTIYF. CDR3 DNA sequence: TGTGCCAGCAGCTCCCGACAGGGGAGAGGAAACACCATATATTTT.

The chain uses TRBV18 and TRBJ1-5; possibly TRBD1 for D (6 bases). The CDR3 is 17 amino acids. V lost 3 bases to trimming and J lost 4 bases, with 19 bases between them. Germline lookup yields CDR1 KGHSH and CDR2 LQKENI. The CDR3 sequence is CASSPRGGAGINQPQHF. CDR3 sequence (DNA): TGTGCCAGCTCACCCAGGGGAGGGGCAGGAATTAATCAGCCCCAGCATTTT.

The chain carries TRBV27 and TRBJ2-3, with D maybe TRBD1 (6 bases). The CDR3 is 15 residues long. Germline-derived CDR1 and CDR2 are MNHEY and SMNVEV (reference sequence). V lost 4 bases and J lost 2, with 13 bases in between. This CDR3 is CASSSYRALTDTQYF. In DNA, the CDR3 is TGTGCCAGCAGTTCCTACAGGGCGCTCACAGATACGCAGTATTTT.

J is TRBJ2-5 and V is TRBV4-3, with 10 bases matching TRBD1. The CDR3 sequence is 13 residues long. V was pared by 4 bases and J by 5 bases, with 1 base of the junction left unmatched. Germline V gene data show CDR1 as LGHNA and CDR2 as YSLEER. The CDR3 reads CASSRGQGETQYF. CDR3 DNA: TGCGCCAGCAGCCGGGGACAGGGGGAGACCCAGTACTTC.

As for this clone: Different DNA sequences within this sample yield the same CDR3. The chain links TRBV28 to TRBJ2-7; D not certain. Germline V gene sequence: CDR1 MDHEN, CDR2 SYDVKM. Trimming removed 6 bases at V and 4 bases at J, with 10 bases between. This CDR3 has 12 residues. CDR3 sequence: CASSSFSYEQYF. CDR3 coding DNA: TGTGCCAGCAGCTCCTTTTCTTACGAGCAGTACTTC.

The chain recombines TRBV25-1 with TRBJ2-1, with D perhaps matching TRBD1 (6 bases). The germline V gene has CDR1 MGHDK and CDR2 SYGVNS. Trimming removed 6 bases at V and 6 bases at J, with 12 bases between. The CDR3 runs 13 residues. CDR3 in DNA: TGTGCCAGCAGAGGACAGAACGTCAATGAGCAGTTCTTC. Translating gives CASRGQNVNEQFF.

This clone was seen a few times. The V and J genes are TRBV6-5 and TRBJ1-5; D may be TRBD1 (6 bases). Trimming took off 6 bases at V and 7 bases at J, with 13 bases between the two ends. The germline V gene encodes CDR1 MNHEY and CDR2 SVGAGI. This CDR3 region has 13 residues. The CDR3 DNA is TGTGCCAGCAGCACGAACAGGGAACAGCCCCAGCATTTT. Translating gives CASSTNREQPQHF.

This chain connects TRBV19 to TRBJ1-1, with TRBD1 matching 8 bases. With V trimmed by 6 bases and J by 0 bases, 12 bases remained unmatched. Germline CDR1 is LNHDA and CDR2 is SQIVND (reference sequence). The CDR3 is 17 residues long. The CDR3 DNA reads as TGTGCCAGTAGACGGACATACAGGGGGGACATGAACACTGAAGCTTTCTTT. Translation gives CASRRTYRGDMNTEAFF.

The chain is built from TRBV12-1 and TRBJ1-1. TRBV12-1 represents a pseudogene. This CDR3 comprises 16 residues. CDR3 nucleotides: TGTGCCAGCAGCTTACGTCGACTGGATATGAACACTGAAGCTTTCTTT. Protein: CASSLRRLDMNTEAFF.

This sequence joins TRBV5-1 and TRBJ2-1; TRBD2 matches at 15 bases. Germline loops: CDR1 SGHRS, CDR2 YFSETQ. The CDR3 has 15 residues. Unmatched junction bases numbered 5, after V lost 0 bases and J lost 13 bases. The CDR3 coding sequence is TGCGCCAGCAGCTTGGCCGGGACTAGCGGGGGGCAACAGTTCTTC. Translating gives CASSLAGTSGGQQFF.

The V and J genes are TRBV5-1 and TRBJ1-1; TRBD1 aligns across 9 bases. CDR1 and CDR2 from the germline V gene are SGHRS and YFSETQ. The CDR3 is made up of 17 amino acids. The V and J ends lost 0 bases and 5 bases, in that order; junction bases with no gene match: 11. The DNA for the CDR3 is TGCGCCAGCAGCTTGGGGGCCGGGACAGGGAGGAGGACTGAAGCTTTCTTT. Amino acids: CASSLGAGTGRRTEAFF.